This T cell receptor beta chain was sequenced during a study of blood T cell repertoires in COVID-19. Looking at the study overall: COVID-19 samples, acute and convalescent, were from the United States, Italy and Spain.

Trimming removed 11 bases from V and 6 bases from J; junction bases left unmatched: 10. The length of the CDR3 is 15 residues. Germline-derived CDR1 and CDR2 are ENHRY and SYGVKD. The protocol was immunoSEQ multiplex PCR, while the TCRdb copy is restricted to in-frame clones and leaves out a portion. The sample lists approximately 120,000 clones; more than 65% were seen once. This receptor was obtained from a human donor in a cohort sampled during active COVID-19. The source material was peripheral blood. This sequence joins TRBV10-3 and TRBJ2-1, with 13 positions matching TRBD2. CDR3 coding DNA: TGTGCCGTCCAGGTCGGACTAGCGGGAGCCAATGAGCAGTTCTTC. Translated, it gives CAVQVGLAGANEQFF.